This TCR beta chain is drawn from a study of OX40 agonist ivuxolimab in advanced cancers. Study-wide context: The costimulatory receptor OX40 (CD134) was targeted by ivuxolimab, a fully human IgG2 agonistic monoclonal antibody. Intravenous ivuxolimab was administered to patients every 2 weeks at six dose levels: 0.01, 0.1, 0.3, 1.5, 3 and 10 mg/kg. Among the 52 dose-escalation patients, about 20 had hepatocellular carcinoma, approximately 15 melanoma, 9 renal cell carcinoma and 9 head and neck cancer. A male proportion of around 83% and a mean age of about 60 years, ranging from about 20 to 85, were recorded for the dose-escalation cohort. Patients were allowed to have had prior anti-PD-1, anti-PD-L1 or anti-CTLA-4 therapy, and 40% to 45% of the dose-escalation patients had been treated with checkpoint inhibitors. Partial responses occurred in three dose-escalation patients, of whom one had hepatocellular carcinoma and two had cutaneous melanoma. The point of sequencing TCRbeta in the periphery was to test whether ivuxolimab changed TCR sequence diversity and drove clonal T-cell expansion. The paper covers the monotherapy dose-escalation part of the phase I ivuxolimab trial, which included N = 52 patients.

Results and caveats for the whole study, not just this receptor: In the 0.1-3.0 mg/kg groups, partial responders were among the patients with the lowest normalized peripheral clonal expansion, particularly in CD8+ T cells. At doses of 0.1 to 3.0 mg/kg, clonal expansion of both CD4+ and CD8+ blood T cells was observed from baseline to week 6. After ivuxolimab, more expanded clones were found on average in CD8+ T cells than in CD4+ T cells. Antigen specificity was not determined for the clonally expanded peripheral T cells. Low levels of normalized T-cell clonal expansion were also seen in some nonresponding patients.

With respect to this clone: It lacks a known antigen. No qualities accompany the bases; no much larger clone lies one base away.

The trial excluded patients who had a history of autoimmune disease or who were on systemic immunosuppression. Peripheral blood for TCR sequencing was collected from all dose cohorts at baseline, on cycle 4 day 1, and on cycle 7 day 1. Samples were obtained from an open-label, multicenter, first-in-human phase I dose-escalation trial of ivuxolimab. Adults with locally advanced or metastatic head and neck squamous cell, hepatocellular, melanoma or renal cell carcinoma were enrolled in the trial. Before TCR sequencing, CD4+ and CD8+ T cells were separately sorted from peripheral blood. The CDR3 runs 12 amino acids, cysteine and phenylalanine included. CDR3 DNA is the only sequence kept; it has 36 bases, read in frame from the first base. A distance of 9 bases separates the germline ends of V and J, which lose 5 bases and 5 bases respectively. Based on the germline V gene (reference sequence), the CDR1 and CDR2 sequences are MNHEY and SMNVEV.

To sequence the TCRbeta CDR3 region, genomic DNA was isolated from the sorted cells. The immunoSEQ Assay was used for sequencing of TCRbeta CDR3 regions. TCRdb re-hosts the immuneACCESS table, in-frame sequences only. Its copies lack some clones; in the studies checked, an unresolved V gene accounts for under half of them, and the cause for the rest is not known. This sample comprises about 43,000 clones, approximately 91% of them detected only once. Under 20% of the sample is in the top ten clones. The TCR originated in an adult with an advanced solid tumor such as melanoma, head and neck, liver or kidney cancer. This sample comprised CD4+ or CD8+ T cells sorted from blood, obtained in a trial of the OX40 agonist ivuxolimab. The rearrangement joined TRBV27 to TRBJ1-2, with the D gene too uncertain to name. The CDR3 has the sequence CASSQPGYGYTF. The DNA sequence reads TGTGCCAGCAGTCAGCCGGGGTATGGCTACACCTTC.